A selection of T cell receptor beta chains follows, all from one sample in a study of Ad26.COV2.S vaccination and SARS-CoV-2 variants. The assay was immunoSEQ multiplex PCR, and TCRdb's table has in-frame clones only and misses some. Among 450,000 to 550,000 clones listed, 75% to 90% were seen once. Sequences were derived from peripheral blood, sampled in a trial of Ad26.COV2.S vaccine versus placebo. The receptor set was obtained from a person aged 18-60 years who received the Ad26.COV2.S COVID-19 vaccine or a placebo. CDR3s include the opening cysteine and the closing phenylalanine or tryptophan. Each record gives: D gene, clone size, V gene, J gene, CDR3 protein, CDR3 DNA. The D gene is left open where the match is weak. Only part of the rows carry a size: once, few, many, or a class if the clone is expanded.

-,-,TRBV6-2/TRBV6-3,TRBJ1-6,CASSNIYSPLHF,TGTGCCAGCAGCAACATCTATTCACCCCTCCACTTT
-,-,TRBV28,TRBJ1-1,CAVWAGNTEAFF,TGTGCCGTTTGGGCAGGGAACACTGAAGCTTTCTTT
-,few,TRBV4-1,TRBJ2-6,CASSRAGLSGANVLTF,TGCGCCAGCAGCCGCGCAGGGCTCTCTGGGGCCAACGTCCTGACTTTC
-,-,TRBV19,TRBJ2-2,CASSGTVNTGELFF,TGTGCCAGTAGTGGGACGGTGAACACCGGGGAGCTGTTTTTT
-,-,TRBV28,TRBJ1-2,CASSLRFYGYTF,TGTGCCAGCAGTTTAAGGTTCTATGGCTACACCTTC
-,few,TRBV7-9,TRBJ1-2,CASSMTGSRGYTF,TGTGCCAGCAGCATGACAGGATCTCGAGGCTACACCTTC
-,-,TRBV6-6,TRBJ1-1,CASSWGHTEAFF,TGTGCCAGCAGTTGGGGCCACACTGAAGCTTTCTTT
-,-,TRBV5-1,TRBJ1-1,CASSLDLGGFPEAFF,TGCGCCAGCAGCTTGGATCTGGGCGGGTTCCCTGAAGCTTTCTTT
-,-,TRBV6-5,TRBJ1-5,CASSLVARDQPQHF,TGTGCCAGCAGCCTGGTTGCTAGGGATCAGCCCCAGCATTTT
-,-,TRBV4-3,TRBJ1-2,CASSQGQRYGYTF,TGCGCCAGCAGCCAAGGACAGCGCTATGGCTACACCTTC
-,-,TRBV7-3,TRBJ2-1,CASSDPGGHEQFF,TGTGCCAGCAGCGATCCCGGGGGCCATGAGCAGTTCTTC
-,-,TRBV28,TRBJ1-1,CASTPSSFGTEAFF,TGTGCCAGCACTCCGAGCAGTTTTGGGACTGAAGCTTTCTTT
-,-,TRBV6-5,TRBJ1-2,CASSYSSPVSYTF,TGTGCCAGCAGTTACTCGTCCCCGGTGAGCTACACCTTC
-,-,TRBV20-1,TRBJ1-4,CSARKGQLFF,TGCAGTGCTAGGAAGGGGCAACTGTTTTTT
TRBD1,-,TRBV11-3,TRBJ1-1,CASSSRQGWITEAFF,TGTGCCAGCAGCTCCCGACAGGGATGGATCACTGAAGCTTTCTTT
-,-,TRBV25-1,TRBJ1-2,CASSEDSNYGYTF,TGTGCCAGCAGTGAAGACAGTAACTATGGCTACACCTTC
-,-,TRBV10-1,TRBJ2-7,CASSELRGQMTTWLCEQYF,TGCGCCAGCAGTGAGCTGCGGGGGCAGATGACCACTTGGCTATGCGAGCAGTACTTC
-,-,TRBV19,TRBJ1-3,CASSNRAGNTIYF,TGTGCCAGTAGCAACAGGGCTGGAAACACCATATATTTT
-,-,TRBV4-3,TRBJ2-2,CASSRSGAGAGELFF,TGCGCCAGCAGCCGAAGCGGAGCCGGGGCCGGGGAGCTGTTTTTT
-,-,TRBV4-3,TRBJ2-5,CASSRRGGQTQETQYF,TGCGCCAGCAGCCGTAGAGGCGGACAGACGCAAGAGACCCAGTACTTC
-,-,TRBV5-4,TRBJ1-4,CASSEGLSANEKLFF,TGTGCCAGCAGCGAGGGTCTCTCGGCTAATGAAAAACTGTTTTTT
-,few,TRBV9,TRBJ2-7,CASSVGGTEYYEQYF,TGTGCCAGCAGCGTAGGAGGGACGGAGTACTACGAGCAGTACTTC
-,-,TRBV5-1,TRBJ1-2,CASSGGPNGYTF,TGCGCCAGCAGCGGGGGTCCTAATGGCTACACCTTC
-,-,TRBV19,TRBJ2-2,CASSTGTQRTGELFF,TGTGCCAGTAGTACCGGGACTCAACGAACCGGGGAGCTGTTTTTT
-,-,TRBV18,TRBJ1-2,CASSVGSFSRYTF,TGTGCCAGCTCGGTCGGGTCCTTCAGCCGCTACACCTTC
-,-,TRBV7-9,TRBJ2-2,CASSPSLGELFF,TGTGCCAGCAGCCCGAGTTTGGGGGAGCTGTTTTTT
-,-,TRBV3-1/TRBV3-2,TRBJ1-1,CASIDRAANTEAFF,TGTGCCAGCATCGACCGGGCCGCAAACACTGAAGCTTTCTTT